This T cell receptor beta chain was retrieved from a study of CD8+ T cells in alopecia areata. Germline V CDR1 and CDR2: SGDLS, YYNGEE. The trim removed 0 bases at V and 7 bases at J, leaving 7 bases unmatched. CDR3 length: 16 amino acids. After isolation, RNA underwent reverse transcription to generate cDNA as the sequencing template. Assay: immunoSEQ multiplex PCR; the TCRdb copy retains only in-frame clones and omits some. The sample holds more than 90,000 clones, 50% to 75% seen once. Treatment indicated: oral pan-JAK inhibitor, 5-10 mg twice daily. This receptor was obtained from a human donor with alopecia areata. This specimen consisted of CD8+ T cells sorted from blood, obtained at week 4, from a patient treated with tofacitinib. The V gene is TRBV9, the J gene TRBJ1-6, with 7 bases that match TRBD1. CDR3 DNA: TGTGCCAGCAGCGTAGGAGAGACAGGGTACAATTCACCCCTCCACTTT. It codes for CASSVGETGYNSPLHF.